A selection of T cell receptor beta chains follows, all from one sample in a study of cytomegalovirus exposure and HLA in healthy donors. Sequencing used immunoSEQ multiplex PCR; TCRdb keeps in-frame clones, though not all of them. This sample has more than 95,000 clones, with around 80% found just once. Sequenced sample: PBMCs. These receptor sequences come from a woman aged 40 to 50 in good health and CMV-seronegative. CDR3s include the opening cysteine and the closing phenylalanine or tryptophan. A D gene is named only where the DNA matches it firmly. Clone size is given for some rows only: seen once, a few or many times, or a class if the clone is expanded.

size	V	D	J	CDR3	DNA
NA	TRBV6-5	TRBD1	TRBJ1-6	CASSLRQGSNDSPLHF	TGTGCCAGCAGTTTACGACAGGGGTCCAATGATTCACCCCTCCACTTT
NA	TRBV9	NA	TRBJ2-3	CASSVGSGTSTDTQYF	TGTGCCAGCAGCGTAGGGAGCGGAACTAGCACAGATACGCAGTATTTT
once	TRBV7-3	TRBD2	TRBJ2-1	CASSLYGRASYNEQFF	TGTGCCAGCAGCTTATACGGGAGGGCCTCCTACAATGAGCAGTTCTTC
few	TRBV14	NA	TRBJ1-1	CASSPTGSRTTEAFF	TGTGCCAGCAGCCCCACAGGGTCCCGAACCACTGAAGCTTTCTTT
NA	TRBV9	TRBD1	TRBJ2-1	CASSHSARGSYNEQFF	TGTGCCAGCAGTCACTCCGCCAGGGGGTCCTACAATGAGCAGTTCTTC
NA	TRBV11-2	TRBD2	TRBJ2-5	CASSLGGLARETQYF	TGTGCCAGCAGCTTAGGCGGACTAGCTCGGGAGACCCAGTACTTC
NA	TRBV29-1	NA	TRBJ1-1	CSVDSGVRTEAFF	TGCAGCGTTGATTCCGGGGTGAGAACTGAAGCTTTCTTT
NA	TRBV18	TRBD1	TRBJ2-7	CASSPGGQGNYEQYF	TGTGCCAGCTCACCAGGCGGACAGGGGAATTACGAGCAGTACTTC
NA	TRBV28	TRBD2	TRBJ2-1	CASILTSGGFNEQFF	TGTGCCAGCATTCTGACTAGCGGGGGGTTTAATGAGCAGTTCTTC
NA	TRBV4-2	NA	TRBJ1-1	CASSQGQAEAFF	TGTGCCAGCAGCCAAGGCCAGGCTGAAGCTTTCTTT
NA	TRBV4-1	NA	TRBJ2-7	CASSQVGGYEQYF	TGCGCCAGCAGCCAAGTCGGAGGCTACGAGCAGTACTTC
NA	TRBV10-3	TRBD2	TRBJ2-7	CAISESGRTSGSFLRYEQYF	TGTGCCATCAGTGAGTCGGGAAGGACTAGCGGGAGTTTTTTGAGGTACGAGCAGTACTTC
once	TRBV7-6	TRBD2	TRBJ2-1	CASSRGGVGGPSNEQFF	TGTGCCAGCAGCCGGGGAGGGGTGGGAGGGCCTAGCAATGAGCAGTTCTTC
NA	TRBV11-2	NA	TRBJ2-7	CASSLDMVREQYF	TGTGCCAGCAGCTTAGATATGGTGCGGGAGCAGTACTTC
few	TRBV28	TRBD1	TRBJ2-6	CASGGRDRGSGANVLTF	TGTGCCAGCGGGGGGCGGGACAGGGGTTCTGGGGCCAACGTCCTGACTTTC